This T cell receptor (beta chain) was documented in a study of blood T cell repertoires in COVID-19. Study in general: Sample material is recorded as cDNA or gDNA derived from T cells, B-cell-depleted T cells, or PBMCs.

The CDR3 totals 13 residues. Trimming pared 6 bases from V and 2 bases from J, leaving 8 bases between. Per the germline V gene, CDR1 is MNHNY and CDR2 is SVGAGI (reference sequence). Assay: immunoSEQ multiplex PCR; the TCRdb copy retains only in-frame clones and omits some. The table includes roughly 150,000 clones, around 84% detected once. This rearrangement joins TRBV6-6 to TRBJ1-3, with D tentatively TRBD1 (5 bases). The receptor was derived from a woman aged 45-59 years who had recovered from COVID-19. The sample taken for sequencing was PBMCs or T cells enriched from blood (not recorded which). The CDR3 nucleotides read TGTGCCAGCAGGGGGCTAGCTGGAAACACCATATATTTT. Encoded protein: CASRGLAGNTIYF.